The T cell receptor beta chain described here comes from a study of cytomegalovirus exposure and HLA in healthy donors. PCR employed 60 Vbeta and 13 Jbeta primers. Using immunoSEQ multiplex PCR, the repertoire was profiled, and TCRdb retains in-frame clones only, with some absent. The listing contains about 200,000 clones. Sequenced input: PBMCs. The TCR comes from a girl aged 2-10 years in good health and CMV-seropositive.

CDR3 sequence: CASSLGGRFIGELFF. The CDR3 bases are TGTGCCAGCAGCTTAGGGGGGCGGTTTATCGGGGAGCTGTTTTTT. The chain links TRBV7-8 to TRBJ2-2, with D perhaps matching TRBD1 (6 bases). There are 15 residues in the CDR3. The germline gives CDR1 SGHVS, CDR2 FQNEAQ. V was pared by 1 base and J by 7 bases, with 13 bases between.